The sequence of this T cell receptor (beta chain) was determined in a study of T cell repertoires in cytomegalovirus infection. Study-wide results and caveats: CMV carriers with the relevant HLA were identified by cumulative public TCR beta family frequency. There were HLA-C-restricted CMV-specific TCR beta clonotypes dominating the ex vivo response.

TCRdb independently ran MiXCR on the reads; one entry per CDR3 protein. The repertoire holds around 310,000 distinct CDR3 sequences, with 17% as singletons. Many counts were recorded for this clonotype. Antigen unknown. V was pared by 4 bases and J by 2 bases, with 14 bases of the junction left unmatched. Germline loops: CDR1 MDHEN, CDR2 SYDVKM. The CDR3 covers 18 residues. The chain uses TRBV28 and TRBJ1-5; TRBD1 matches at 7 bases. The source is a human donor in good health (CMV status not recorded). Some clones in this sample may be carry-over from other donors' samples. The sample consisted of PBMCs. CDR3 in amino acids: CASSSARGWGMGNQPQHF. In DNA, the CDR3 is TGTGCCAGCAGTTCCGCCAGGGGGTGGGGTATGGGCAATCAGCCCCAGCATTTT.